The 29 T cell receptor beta chains below all came from one sample that was sequenced in a study of T cells in localized non-small cell lung cancer. Clones were sequenced by immunoSEQ multiplex PCR, and TCRdb holds only the in-frame ones, with some missing. The table has 8,000 or so clones, under 95% seen once; the top ten hold approximately 2.9%. The material sequenced was peripheral blood, taken before any cancer treatment. These TCRs come from a woman aged 35-75 years with stage I lung adenocarcinoma.

The chain carries TRBV6-4 and TRBJ1-2, with no clear D. CDR1 and CDR2 (germline): MRHNA, SNTAGT. Trimming pared 4 bases from V and 4 bases from J, leaving 19 bases between. The CDR3 runs 16 residues. CDR3 nucleotides: TGTGCCAGCAGTGTCTGCACACACGGAAAGACCTATGGCTACACCTTC. Protein product: CASSVCTHGKTYGYTF.

This chain uses TRBV4-1 with TRBJ2-2, with D maybe TRBD2 (6 bases). CDR3 length: 18 residues. Germline CDR1 is MGHRA and CDR2 is YSYEKL. The V end was cut by 2 bases, the J end by 1 base, with 17 bases between. CDR3 in DNA: TGCGCCAGCAGCCAAACCGCCGAGGGACTTCTGAACACCGGGGAGCTGTTTTTT. This codes for CASSQTAEGLLNTGELFF.

The J gene is TRBJ2-6, the V gene TRBV5-1; no reliable D call. Germline CDR1 and CDR2: SGHRS and YFSETQ. The V end was cut by 1 base, the J end by 3 bases, with 11 bases between. The CDR3 loop spans 16 amino acids. This chain's CDR3 is CASSLSPTDGANVLTF. Written as DNA, the CDR3 is TGCGCCAGCAGCTTGTCGCCGACGGATGGGGCCAACGTCCTGACTTTC.

The chain recombines TRBV6-6 with TRBJ1-3; 7 bases are shared with TRBD1. Germline assignment: CDR1 MNHNY and CDR2 SVGAGI (reference sequence). The CDR3 extends over 16 amino acids. V gave up 6 bases and J gave up 3 bases; unmatched junction bases: 11. CDR3 amino acids: CASSTSGGAGGNTIYF. The CDR3 nucleotides read TGTGCCAGCAGCACCTCAGGGGGGGCTGGTGGAAACACCATATATTTT.

V and J are TRBV6-1 and TRBJ2-7, with 7 bases identical to TRBD1. Germline loops: CDR1 MNHNS, CDR2 SASEGT. The CDR3 spans 14 residues. V shed 7 bases and J 2 bases; nucleotides not matched to a gene: 8. CDR3 DNA: TGTGCCAGCACCCCCGAGACAGGGACCTACGAGCAGTACTTC. Amino acids: CASTPETGTYEQYF.

This chain uses TRBV10-1 with TRBJ2-1; 9 nucleotides align to TRBD2. Germline CDR1 is WNHNN and CDR2 is SYGVQD (reference sequence). Trimming cost V 1 base and J 7 bases; bases outside gene matches: 5. This CDR3 is 15 amino acids long. The CDR3 is CASSEWRGGGNEQFF. The CDR3 DNA follows: TGCGCCAGCAGTGAGTGGCGGGGGGGAGGAAATGAGCAGTTCTTC.

The chain couples TRBV7-6 to TRBJ2-7, with 15 bases fitting TRBD2. CDR1 and CDR2 (germline): SGHVS, FNYEAQ. J gave up 7 bases and V 4 bases, and 2 bases lay outside the gene matches. The CDR3 length is 14 residues. This chain's CDR3 is CASSSGLAGGEQYF. In DNA, the CDR3 is TGTGCCAGCAGCTCAGGACTAGCGGGAGGGGAGCAGTACTTC.

The chain couples TRBV19 to TRBJ1-4; 7 bases are shared with TRBD1. The V gene end was trimmed by 8 bases and the J gene end by 7 bases; junction bases not matched to a gene: 10. In germline, CDR1 is LNHDA, CDR2 SQIVND (reference sequence). This CDR3 region has 14 residues. CDR3 protein: CASQSATGSEKLFF. In DNA form, the CDR3 reads TGTGCCAGTCAGTCAGCGACAGGGAGTGAAAAACTGTTTTTT.

The chain carries TRBV5-6 and TRBJ2-5; TRBD2 agrees at 7 bases. The CDR3 loop spans 14 amino acids. The trim removed 2 bases at V and 5 bases at J, leaving 6 bases unmatched. Germline loops: CDR1 SGHDT, CDR2 YYEEEE. The DNA for the CDR3 is TGTGCCAGCAGCTTCCTGGGGGGGGAGGAGACCCAGTACTTC. This encodes CASSFLGGEETQYF.

CDR3 in DNA: TGCGCCAGCAGCTTTGCTAGCGGGTCCTACGAGCAGTACTTC. Translating it yields CASSFASGSYEQYF. The chain carries TRBV5-1 and TRBJ2-7, with TRBD2 matching 8 bases. Germline V gives CDR1 SGHRS, CDR2 YFSETQ. J gave up 1 base and V 2 bases, and 2 bases lay outside the gene matches. The CDR3 loop spans 14 amino acids.

V gene TRBV9 combines with J gene TRBJ2-1; D remains unclear. In germline, CDR1 is SGDLS, CDR2 YYNGEE. Trimming left V 0 bases short and J 5 bases short, with 12 bases between. The CDR3 has 15 amino acids. CDR3 amino acids: CASSVVGVGHNEQFF. The CDR3 DNA is TGTGCCAGCAGCGTAGTAGGAGTCGGTCACAATGAGCAGTTCTTC.

The chain combines TRBV10-3 with TRBJ2-3; no clear D. V lost 6 bases, J lost 1 base, and 8 bases lay in between. This CDR3 has 13 residues. Germline loops: CDR1 ENHRY, CDR2 SYGVKD. The CDR3 DNA sequence: TGTGCCATCAGGGTGACCGGCACAGATACGCAGTATTTT. Translation: CAIRVTGTDTQYF.

The CDR3 here is CASTEQTGTGELFF. In DNA, the CDR3 is TGTGCCAGCACGGAGCAAACCGGCACCGGGGAGCTGTTTTTT. The rearrangement links TRBV7-3 to TRBJ2-2, with D unclear. With 7 bases removed from V and 4 bases from J, the gap between germline ends came to 13 bases. Germline V gene lookup returns CDR1 SGHTA and CDR2 FQGTGA. This CDR3 spans 14 amino acids.

V gene TRBV6-5 combines with J gene TRBJ2-3, with unresolved D. This CDR3 is built from 13 residues. V was clipped by 6 bases and J by 5 bases, with 12 bases between them. Germline V CDR1 and CDR2: MNHEY, SVGAGI. The chain's CDR3 is CASSQNTRDTQYF. In DNA form, the CDR3 reads TGTGCCAGCAGCCAAAACACTCGAGATACGCAGTATTTT.

This clone was observed a single time. This chain uses TRBV9 with TRBJ1-2, with 9 bases that match TRBD1. The germline gives CDR1 SGDLS, CDR2 YYNGEE. V was pared by 0 bases and J by 8 bases, with 8 bases of the junction left unmatched. The CDR3 has 15 amino acids. DNA of the CDR3: TGTGCCAGCAGCGTAGGGACAGGGGATCCACGGGGCTACACCTTC. Residues: CASSVGTGDPRGYTF.

The chain carries TRBV5-4 and TRBJ2-7; 8 bases match TRBD2. V lost 4 bases to trimming and J lost 0 bases; unmatched junction nucleotides: 9. The CDR3 runs to 16 residues. Germline V gene data show CDR1 as SGHNT and CDR2 as YYREEE (reference sequence). CDR3 amino acids: CASSRKDSGASYEQYF. The CDR3 nucleotides are TGTGCCAGCAGCCGAAAAGATAGCGGGGCCTCCTACGAGCAGTACTTC.

This chain connects TRBV7-9 to TRBJ2-1, with TRBD2 matching over 10 bases. The germline gives CDR1 SEHNR, CDR2 FQNEAQ (reference sequence). After removal of 4 bases from V and 8 bases from J, the junction contained 8 bases not matched to a gene. This CDR3 spans 15 amino acids. CDR3 amino acids: CASSYQAGGPHEQFF. The DNA for the CDR3 is TGTGCCAGCAGCTACCAAGCGGGGGGGCCGCATGAGCAGTTCTTC.

This chain connects TRBV4-2 to TRBJ1-6; D not resolved. Germline-derived CDR1 and CDR2 are LGHNA and YNFKEQ. The CDR3 has 14 residues. The V gene lost 0 bases and the J gene lost 9 bases, with 9 bases spanning the gap. CDR3 amino acids: CASSQEEGGSPLHF. DNA for the CDR3: TGTGCCAGCAGCCAAGAGGAAGGTGGTTCACCCCTCCACTTT.

The rearrangement links TRBV4-2 to TRBJ2-3, with 11 bases identical to TRBD1. Germline V CDR1 and CDR2: LGHNA, YNFKEQ. The junction had 1 base not matched to a gene; V was cut back by 1 base and J by 4 bases. This CDR3 is built from 15 residues. The CDR3 DNA follows: TGTGCCAGCAGCCAAGGGACAGGGGGCGCAGATACGCAGTATTTT. It codes for CASSQGTGGADTQYF.

This clone was observed a single time. This chain uses TRBV27 with TRBJ2-5, with a possible D match to TRBD2 (6 bases). Between the trimmed V and J ends, which lost 5 bases and 5 bases, there was a span of 12 bases. The germline gives CDR1 MNHEY, CDR2 SMNVEV (reference sequence). The CDR3 has 13 amino acids. This CDR3 is CASSKRRGETQYF. The CDR3 DNA is TGTGCCAGCAGTAAGAGGAGGGGTGAGACCCAGTACTTC.

This clone was recorded a few times. The chain recombines TRBV27 with TRBJ2-2; 12 bases are a match to TRBD2. This CDR3 spans 15 amino acids. J was trimmed by 5 bases and V by 8 bases; bases with no gene match: 6. Per the germline V gene, CDR1 is MNHEY and CDR2 is SMNVEV (reference sequence). The CDR3, as DNA: TGTGCCAGCCGCACTAGCGGGAGGAGTACCGGGGAGCTGTTTTTT. Translating it yields CASRTSGRSTGELFF.

This rearrangement joins TRBV7-8 to TRBJ2-5; D uncertain. Trimming removed 2 bases at V and 4 bases at J, with 17 bases between. The CDR3 loop spans 16 amino acids. The germline CDR1 and CDR2 sequences are SGHVS and FQNEAQ. CDR3 in DNA: TGTGCCAGCAGCTTATCCGGTGGAGCTCGTTTAGAGACCCAGTACTTC. This gives the protein CASSLSGGARLETQYF.

This chain connects TRBV11-2 to TRBJ2-1; D unclear. CDR3 length: 13 residues. V lost 6 bases, J lost 1 base, and 7 bases lay in between. Germline assignment: CDR1 SGHAT and CDR2 FQNNGV. CDR3 region: CASRDFSYNEQFF. The CDR3, as DNA: TGTGCCAGCAGAGATTTTTCCTACAATGAGCAGTTCTTC.

The chain has TRBV10-3 and TRBJ2-5; 8 bases match TRBD1. The J segment lost 5 bases and the V segment lost 10 bases, leaving 6 bases of the junction unmatched. Germline V gene sequence: CDR1 ENHRY, CDR2 SYGVKD. This CDR3 contains 12 residues. DNA of the CDR3: TGTGCCACCCGGACAGGGAGGGAGACCCAGTACTTC. It is translated as CATRTGRETQYF.

The chain carries TRBV28 and TRBJ1-2; the match to TRBD1 covers 9 bases. With 5 bases clipped from V and 2 bases from J, the junction kept 6 bases outside the gene matches. There are 15 residues in the CDR3. The germline CDR1 and CDR2 sequences are MDHEN and SYDVKM. The CDR3 DNA sequence: TGTGCCAGCAGTACCCCCGGGACAGGGAACTATGGCTACACCTTC. Encoded protein: CASSTPGTGNYGYTF.

This chain links TRBV23-1 with TRBJ2-5, with TRBD1 identical over 10 bases. TRBV23-1 is an ORF, and what it does is uncertain. The V gene end was trimmed by 2 bases and the J gene end by 0 bases; junction bases not matched to a gene: 3. This CDR3 comprises 16 residues. For the CDR3, the DNA is TGCGCCAGCAGTCAAAGGGGACAGGGGTACCAAGAGACCCAGTACTTC. It is translated as CASSQRGQGYQETQYF.

The chain employs TRBV6-1 and TRBJ1-1; possible D gene TRBD1, 5 bases. V was pared by 1 base and J by 1 base, with 13 bases between. From germline, CDR1 is MNHNS and CDR2 SASEGT. This CDR3 is built from 16 residues. CDR3 sequence reads: CASSEGLGVTNTEAFF. Written as DNA, the CDR3 is TGTGCCAGCAGTGAAGGGTTGGGGGTGACGAACACTGAAGCTTTCTTT.

The chain is built from TRBV5-1 and TRBJ1-2; perhaps TRBD1 as D (5 bases). CDR3 size: 14 residues. V lost 0 bases to trimming and J lost 4 bases, with 10 bases between them. The germline V gene encodes CDR1 SGHRS and CDR2 YFSETQ. The CDR3 spells CASSLVGGSYGYTF. The CDR3 nucleotides read TGCGCCAGCAGCTTGGTTGGGGGAAGCTATGGCTACACCTTC.

The gene calls are TRBV12-5 and TRBJ2-7, with D perhaps being TRBD1 or TRBD2 (5 bases each). Germline V gives CDR1 LGHNT, CDR2 FRNRAP. The V and J ends lost 1 base and 2 bases respectively, with 15 bases between them. This CDR3 comprises 16 residues. The CDR3 region is CASGLALGTKTYEQYF. CDR3 bases: TGTGCTAGTGGTTTGGCCCTTGGGACGAAGACCTACGAGCAGTACTTC.